This T cell receptor (beta chain) emerged from a study of cytomegalovirus exposure and HLA in healthy donors. Study-level background: In an earlier analysis, around 120 million unique TCR beta sequences were found from approximately 190 million T cells. The study's early data release held some 85 million unique TCRs from HLA-typed donors. Regarding the study as a whole: Reportedly, TCR beta sequences accurately predicted HLA-A and HLA-B alleles in most subjects.

This clone was seen more than once but under ten times. Its antigen is currently unknown. The PCR employed 60 Vbeta primers together with 13 Jbeta primers. Per the original data handling: Around 10 million shared chains were among approximately 80 million unique TCR beta chains counted in a later analysis. Produced via immunoSEQ multiplex PCR; TCRdb's table is partial and in-frame only. Clone size and V and J calls were adopted from that table, with D and trimming inferred from the DNA. The data hold approximately 79,000 clones, with about four fifths observed a single time. The V and J ends lost 2 bases and 9 bases, in that order; junction bases with no gene match: 13. The CDR3 sequence is 16 residues long. The V gene's germline CDR1 is SGHDN and CDR2 FVKESK.

The chain uses TRBV14 and TRBJ2-1, with 7 bases that match TRBD2. Sample: PBMCs. This clonotype was sampled from a male donor in good health and CMV-seropositive. The chain's CDR3 is CASSQRGGTTYSEQFF. DNA of the CDR3: TGTGCCAGCAGCCAAAGGGGAGGGACTACATATAGTGAGCAGTTCTTC.